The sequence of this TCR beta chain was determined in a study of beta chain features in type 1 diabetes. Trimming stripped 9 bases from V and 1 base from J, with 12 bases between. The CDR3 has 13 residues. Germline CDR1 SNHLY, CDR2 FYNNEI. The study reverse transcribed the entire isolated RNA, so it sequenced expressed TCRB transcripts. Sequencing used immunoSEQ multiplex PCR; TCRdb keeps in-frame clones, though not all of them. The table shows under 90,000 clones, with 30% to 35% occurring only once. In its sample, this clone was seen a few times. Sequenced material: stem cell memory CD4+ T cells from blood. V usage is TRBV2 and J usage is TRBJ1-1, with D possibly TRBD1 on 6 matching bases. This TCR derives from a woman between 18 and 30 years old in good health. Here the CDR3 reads CASRGQKNTEAFF. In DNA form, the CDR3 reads TGTGCCAGTAGAGGACAGAAGAACACTGAAGCTTTCTTT.